This record looks at one T cell receptor (beta chain) sequence and its context. Its specificity is unknown. Those with alopecia areata gave lesional scalp punch biopsies and peripheral blood. The data stem from a study of CD8+ T cells in alopecia areata. RNA was isolated and reverse transcribed to cDNA, the sequencing template. The assay was immunoSEQ multiplex PCR, and TCRdb's table has in-frame clones only and misses some. There are about 11,000 clones in the sample; approximately 57% occur only once, and roughly 15% lies in the top ten. Points from the study as a whole: Lesional scalp, especially alopecia totalis/universalis, showed higher clonality than normal scalp.

The clonotype originates from a human donor with alopecia areata. The sample consisted of skin.

This chain's CDR3 is CASSRSGTRGDGEQYF. The CDR3, as DNA: TGTGCCAGCAGCCGATCCGGGACAAGGGGGGACGGGGAGCAGTACTTC. The chain combines TRBV6-6 with TRBJ2-7; D possibly matches TRBD1 or TRBD2 (6 bases each). The CDR3 covers 16 residues. Germline values: CDR1 MNHNY, CDR2 SVGAGI (reference sequence). V was trimmed by 6 bases and J by 7 bases, leaving 25 bases between them.